Below, 30 T cell receptor beta chains from the same sample are listed, as sequenced in a study of T-cell reconstitution after alpha-beta-depleted transplantation in children. As it was prepared, the TCRbeta library received unique molecular identifiers. TCRdb reprocessed the PCR reads with MiXCR, giving one entry per CDR3 protein. The repertoire holds over 150,000 distinct CDR3 sequences, 11% seen once, with over 10% in the top ten. This material consisted of PBMCs, taken before TCRalphabeta/CD19-depleted stem cell transplant. Receptors originate from a boy aged 2-9 years with acute myeloid leukemia, due to receive a stem cell transplant.

This clonotype was observed many times. The chain couples TRBV10-2 to TRBJ2-7; D is uncertain. This CDR3 region has 11 residues. The V gene's germline CDR1 is WSHSY and CDR2 SAAADI. The V gene lost 5 bases and the J gene lost 4 bases, with 6 bases spanning the gap. The CDR3 here is CASSPGYEQYV. The CDR3 region has the DNA TGCGCCAGCAGTCCGGGTTACGAGCAGTACGTC.

There are many counts of this clonotype. This rearrangement joins TRBV4-1 to TRBJ2-7, with 9 bases lining up with TRBD2. The germline V gene encodes CDR1 MGHRA and CDR2 YSYEKL. The CDR3 loop spans 17 amino acids. The ends lost 1 base at V and 3 bases at J; junction bases unmatched: 10. The chain's CDR3 is CASSQGPSSGSLYEQYF. CDR3 in DNA: TGCGCCAGCAGCCAAGGGCCTAGTAGCGGGAGTCTCTACGAGCAGTACTTC.

The rearrangement joins TRBV6-1 to TRBJ2-3; the D gene is possibly TRBD2 (5 bases). CDR3 length: 12 residues. CDR1 MNHNS and CDR2 SASEGT come from the germline V gene. V lost 4 bases, J lost 6 bases, and 8 bases lay in between. CDR3 nucleotides: TGTGCCAGCAGTGGAGGGCGCGATACGCAGTATTTT. Its protein is CASSGGRDTQYF.

In this sample, this clonotype turned up many times. This rearrangement joins TRBV6-1 to TRBJ1-5; possible D gene TRBD1, 6 bases. The germline V gene encodes CDR1 MNHNS and CDR2 SASEGT. CDR3 length: 15 amino acids. With 9 bases removed from V and 4 bases from J, the gap between germline ends came to 19 bases. This chain's CDR3 is CARNYREPENQPQHF. The CDR3 nucleotides are TGTGCCAGAAACTACAGGGAGCCCGAAAATCAGCCCCAGCATTTT.

This clonotype was recorded at least ten times. This rearrangement joins TRBV12-3 or TRBV12-4 to TRBJ1-5; TRBD1 might be the D (5 bases). Trimming cost V 3 bases and J 7 bases, with 16 bases left between them. This CDR3 has 15 residues. CDR3 bases: TGTGCCAGCAGTTTGGGACCGGAATCGGGGCAGCCCCAGCATTTT. Translated, it gives CASSLGPESGQPQHF.

This clonotype came up many times. The chain couples TRBV6-4 to TRBJ2-6; 9 bases are a match to TRBD1. Germline loops: CDR1 MRHNA, CDR2 SNTAGT. Trimming at V came to 5 bases and at J to 0 bases, leaving 14 bases not matched to a gene. The CDR3 covers 20 residues. The CDR3 loop is CASSTPDRGSWVSGANVLTF. The CDR3 DNA reads as TGTGCCAGCAGTACCCCGGACAGGGGCTCTTGGGTCTCTGGGGCCAACGTCCTGACTTTC.

At least ten counts were recorded for this clonotype. The chain carries TRBV20-1 and TRBJ2-3, with D hard to call. The CDR3 totals 12 residues. In germline, CDR1 is DFQATT, CDR2 SNEGSKA (reference sequence). Here the CDR3 DNA reads TGCACCCGAAAACAGCTCACAGATACGCAGTATTTT. Its translation is CTRKQLTDTQYF.

This clonotype has ten or more counts. The chain links TRBV6-5 to TRBJ2-6; no firm D call. Germline loops: CDR1 MNHEY, CDR2 SVGAGI. Trimming took 4 bases from V and 0 from J, leaving 7 bases between them. This CDR3 comprises 15 residues. The CDR3 DNA follows: TGTGCCAGCAGTTCTGAGAGCTCTGGGGCCAACGTCCTGACTTTC. Encoded protein: CASSSESSGANVLTF.

This clonotype was found many times. The chain is built from TRBV5-1 and TRBJ1-4; 10 positions match TRBD1. Germline V lookup: CDR1 SGHRS, CDR2 YFSETQ. Germline trimming cut 2 bases from V and 8 bases from J; bases unmatched to any gene: 9. This CDR3 spans 16 amino acids. CDR3 sequence (DNA): TGCGCCAGCAGCTTTTCAACCGGGACAGGGGTGGAAAAACTGTTTTTT. Its protein is CASSFSTGTGVEKLFF.

This clonotype was recorded many times. In nucleotides, the CDR3 is TGCGCCAGCAGCTGGGGGTCGGGTTTGAACACTGAAGCTTTCTTT. It specifies CASSWGSGLNTEAFF. J is TRBJ1-1 and V is TRBV5-1, with a weak D call TRBD1 (5 bases). The length of the CDR3 is 15 residues. Germline CDR1 and CDR2: SGHRS and YFSETQ. V lost 3 bases and J lost 0, with 12 bases in between. Together with reference TRBV5-1 and TRBJ1-1, the CDR3 gives the full variable domain: KAGVTQTPRYLIKTRGQQVTLSCSPISGHRSVSWYQQTPGQGLQFLFEYFSETQRNKGNFPGRFSGRQFSNSRSEMNVSTLELGDSALYLCASSWGSGLNTEAFFGQGTRLTVV.

This clonotype showed up many times. The chain is built from TRBV27 and TRBJ1-5; no clear D. Per germline, CDR1 MNHEY and CDR2 SMNVEV (reference sequence). The CDR3 has 13 residues. V gave up 0 bases and J gave up 7 bases, with 7 bases separating them. The DNA of the CDR3 is TGTGCCAGCAGTTTATCAGGTGGCCAGCCCCAGCATTTT. It yields the protein CASSLSGGQPQHF.

This clonotype was seen many times. The rearrangement uses TRBV3-1 and TRBJ2-3, with D hard to call. V was trimmed by 4 bases and J by 6 bases, leaving 8 bases between them. Germline CDR1 reads LGHDT; CDR2 reads YNNKEL (reference sequence). The CDR3 covers 12 residues. The chain's CDR3 is CASSPVGDTQYF. The CDR3 DNA sequence: TGTGCCAGCAGCCCCGTAGGGGATACGCAGTATTTT.

V gene TRBV27 combines with J gene TRBJ2-3, with TRBD2 identical over 13 bases. Germline CDR1 and CDR2: MNHEY and SMNVEV (reference sequence). The CDR3 loop spans 16 amino acids. The V gene end was trimmed by 4 bases and the J gene end by 6 bases; junction bases not matched to a gene: 7. Here the CDR3 DNA reads TGTGCCAGCAGTTCCCGGACTAGCGGGAGCTGGGATACGCAGTATTTT. This codes for CASSSRTSGSWDTQYF.

Many counts were recorded for this clonotype. The genes are TRBV5-6 and TRBJ2-5; D is undetermined. Germline assignment: CDR1 SGHDT and CDR2 YYEEEE. The CDR3 consists of 13 residues. The V and J ends lost 1 base and 0 bases respectively, with 4 bases between them. Here the CDR3 DNA reads TGTGCCAGCAGCTTGTGGTACCAAGAGACCCAGTACTTC. It yields the protein CASSLWYQETQYF.

This clonotype has at least ten counts. The chain joins TRBV7-2 to TRBJ2-5; tentative D call: TRBD2 (6 bases). V lost 5 bases, J lost 1 base, and 11 bases lay in between. The CDR3 runs 14 residues. The germline V gene has CDR1 SGHTA and CDR2 FQGNSA. The CDR3 spells CASSEPGGQETQYF. The CDR3 DNA is TGTGCCAGCAGCGAGCCCGGGGGCCAAGAGACCCAGTACTTC.

This clonotype was counted many times. The chain links TRBV28 to TRBJ1-4; D uncertain. The ends were cut back, 9 bases at V and 5 bases at J, with 13 bases in the middle. Germline V lookup: CDR1 MDHEN, CDR2 SYDVKM. This CDR3 has 13 residues. CDR3 coding DNA: TGTGCCAGTGCCTCAGAACCAAATGAAAAACTGTTTTTT. This translates into CASASEPNEKLFF.

This clonotype was seen repeatedly, ten times or more. CDR3 coding DNA: TGTGCCAGCAGTAGACATTCTCTGGTCCGGGAGGAAAAGCAGTACTTC. Translating it yields CASSRHSLVREEKQYF. V gene TRBV3-1 combines with J gene TRBJ2-7, with 7 bases identical to TRBD2. The CDR3 has 16 residues. J was trimmed by 8 bases and V by 6 bases; bases with no gene match: 19. CDR1 is LGHDT, CDR2 YNNKEL, per germline (reference sequence).

The sample holds many counts of this clonotype. The genes are TRBV5-1 and TRBJ1-4; D is perhaps TRBD1 (5 bases). The CDR3 totals 14 residues. Trimming removed 3 bases at V and 8 bases at J, with 14 bases between. Germline V gene data show CDR1 as SGHRS and CDR2 as YFSETQ. This CDR3 is CASSSPGEGEKLFF. In nucleotides, the CDR3 is TGCGCCAGCAGCTCCCCCGGGGAGGGGGAAAAACTGTTTTTT.

In regard to this clonotype: A single base separates this from a much larger clone, so it may be a read error. V is TRBV20-1 and J is TRBJ2-5; unclear D gene. CDR3 size: 13 residues. Germline values: CDR1 DFQATT, CDR2 SNEGSKA (reference sequence). This CDR3 is CSVPGADQETQYF. The CDR3 bases are TGCAGCGTACCAGGAGCCGACCAAGAGACCCAGTACTTC.

This clonotype showed up many times. The J gene is TRBJ2-1, the V gene TRBV7-9, with 11 bases aligning to TRBD2. The CDR3 covers 17 residues. CDR1 and CDR2 from the germline V gene are SEHNR and FQNEAQ (reference sequence). V lost 1 base and J lost 3; bases outside the gene matches: 5. This CDR3 is CASSLVGGLAGYNEQFF. CDR3 in DNA: TGTGCCAGCAGCTTAGTAGGTGGACTAGCGGGCTACAATGAGCAGTTCTTC. The full variable domain, completed using reference TRBV7-9 and TRBJ2-1, is DTGVSQNPRHKITKRGQNVTFRCDPISEHNRLYWYRQTLGQGPEFLTYFQNEAQLEKSRLLSDRFSAERPKGSFSTLEIQRTEQGDSAMYLCASSLVGGLAGYNEQFFGPGTRLTVL.

This clonotype was found many times. The chain links TRBV3-1 to TRBJ2-1; 7 nucleotides match TRBD2. The CDR3 extends over 13 amino acids. J gave up 15 bases and V 0 bases, and 8 bases lay outside the gene matches. Germline V gene sequence: CDR1 LGHDT, CDR2 YNNKEL (reference sequence). Here the CDR3 reads CASSQDRAGRRFF. DNA of the CDR3: TGTGCCAGCAGCCAAGATCGAGCGGGAAGGAGGTTCTTC.

In this sample, this clonotype turned up once. This rearrangement joins TRBV4-1 to TRBJ1-2, with 8 bases matching TRBD1. Germline CDR1 reads MGHRA; CDR2 reads YSYEKL. This CDR3 is 15 amino acids long. Germline trimming cut 4 bases from V and 4 bases from J; bases unmatched to any gene: 8. The DNA for the CDR3 is TGCGCCAGCAGCCCTCCGGACAGGGTTGGCTATGGCTACACCTTC. It is translated as CASSPPDRVGYGYTF.

This clonotype was seen repeatedly, ten times or more. The CDR3 nucleotides read TGTGCCAGCAGCGTAGGATCTGAGCGGGGGAGCACAGATACGCAGTATTTT. Its translation: CASSVGSERGSTDTQYF. The gene calls are TRBV9 and TRBJ2-3; TRBD2 matches at 8 bases. The CDR3 runs to 17 residues. Germline V gives CDR1 SGDLS, CDR2 YYNGEE. V shed 0 bases and J 0 bases; nucleotides not matched to a gene: 6.

This clonotype was observed at least ten times. The chain employs TRBV5-1 and TRBJ1-1, with D unclear. Germline assignment: CDR1 SGHRS and CDR2 YFSETQ. V was pared by 3 bases and J by 0 bases, with 6 bases between. The CDR3 is 13 amino acids. The CDR3 sequence is CASSSKMNTEAFF. Here the CDR3 DNA reads TGCGCCAGCAGCTCAAAGATGAACACTGAAGCTTTCTTT.

This clonotype was detected many times. J is TRBJ2-1 and V is TRBV5-5, with D perhaps TRBD2 (5 bases). The V and J ends lost 2 bases and 5 bases respectively, with 11 bases between them. This CDR3 comprises 14 residues. Germline V gene lookup returns CDR1 SGHKS and CDR2 YYEKEE (reference sequence). The CDR3 DNA reads TGTGCCAGCAGCTTTAGCGTACCAGACAATGAGCAGTTCTTC. It encodes CASSFSVPDNEQFF. Looking up the rest from reference TRBV5-5 and TRBJ2-1 gives the full variable domain: DAGVTQSPTHLIKTRGQQVTLRCSPISGHKSVSWYQQVLGQGPQFIFQYYEKEERGRGNFPDRFSARQFPNYSSELNVNALLLGDSALYLCASSFSVPDNEQFFGPGTRLTVL.

This clonotype was recorded many times. The chain is built from TRBV7-2 and TRBJ1-2; TRBD1 aligns across 10 bases. V was clipped by 5 bases and J by 5 bases; unmatched bases: 8. The CDR3 loop spans 15 amino acids. Germline assignment: CDR1 SGHTA and CDR2 FQGNSA. The DNA for the CDR3 is TGTGCCAGCAGCCACGGAGGGGGACAGGGGTATGGCTACACCTTC. It encodes CASSHGGGQGYGYTF.

The table lists this clonotype with many counts. The chain is built from TRBV11-3 and TRBJ2-2; tentatively, D is TRBD1 or TRBD2 (5 bases each). V dropped 1 base and J dropped 4 bases, with 13 bases sitting between them. Germline V gene lookup returns CDR1 SGHNT and CDR2 YENEEA. The CDR3 runs 16 residues. CDR3 sequence: CASSLARGPSTGELFF. The CDR3 region has the DNA TGTGCCAGCAGCTTAGCGAGGGGCCCGAGCACCGGGGAGCTGTTTTTT.

The chain combines TRBV7-2 with TRBJ1-5; 8 bases align to TRBD1. Unmatched junction bases numbered 7, after V lost 5 bases and J lost 7 bases. CDR1 is SGHTA and CDR2 is FQGNSA in the germline V gene. This CDR3 has 14 residues. CDR3 protein: CASSSQGAQQPQHF. CDR3 DNA sequence: TGTGCCAGCAGCAGTCAGGGGGCGCAGCAGCCCCAGCATTTT.

This clonotype was counted many times. The genes are TRBV6-2 or TRBV6-3 and TRBJ2-1, with D tentatively TRBD1 or TRBD2 (7 bases each). This CDR3 has 16 amino acids. V was trimmed by 5 bases and J by 0 bases, leaving 14 bases between them. CDR1 is MNHEY, CDR2 SVGEGT, per germline. The CDR3 DNA sequence: TGTGCCAGCAGTCTCACAGGGGAGGGCTCCTACAATGAGCAGTTCTTC. Translated, it gives CASSLTGEGSYNEQFF.

This clonotype was recorded at least ten times. The V and J genes are TRBV25-1 and TRBJ2-1; 11 bases align to TRBD1. This CDR3 region has 15 residues. J was trimmed by 2 bases and V by 5 bases; bases with no gene match: 2. CDR1 and CDR2 from the germline V gene are MGHDK and SYGVNS. The CDR3 DNA reads TGTGCCAGCAGTAGGACAGGGGGCGCCTACAATGAGCAGTTCTTC. It yields the protein CASSRTGGAYNEQFF.